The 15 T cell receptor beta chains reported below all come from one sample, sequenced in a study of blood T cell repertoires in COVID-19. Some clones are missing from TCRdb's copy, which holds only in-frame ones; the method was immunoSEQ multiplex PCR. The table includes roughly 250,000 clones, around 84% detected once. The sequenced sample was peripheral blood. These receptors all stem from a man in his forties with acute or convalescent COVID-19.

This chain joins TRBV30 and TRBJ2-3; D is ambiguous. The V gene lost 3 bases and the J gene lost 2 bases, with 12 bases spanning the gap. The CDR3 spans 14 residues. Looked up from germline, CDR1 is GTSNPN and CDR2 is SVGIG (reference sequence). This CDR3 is CAWSFDLVTDTQYF. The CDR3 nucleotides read TGTGCCTGGAGCTTCGATTTAGTCACAGATACGCAGTATTTT.

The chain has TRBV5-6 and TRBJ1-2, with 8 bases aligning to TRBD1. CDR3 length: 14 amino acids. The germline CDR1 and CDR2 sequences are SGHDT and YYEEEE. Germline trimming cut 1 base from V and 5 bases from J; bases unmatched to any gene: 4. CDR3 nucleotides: TGTGCCAGCAGCTTGTCTAACAGGGGGTATGGCTACACCTTC. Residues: CASSLSNRGYGYTF.

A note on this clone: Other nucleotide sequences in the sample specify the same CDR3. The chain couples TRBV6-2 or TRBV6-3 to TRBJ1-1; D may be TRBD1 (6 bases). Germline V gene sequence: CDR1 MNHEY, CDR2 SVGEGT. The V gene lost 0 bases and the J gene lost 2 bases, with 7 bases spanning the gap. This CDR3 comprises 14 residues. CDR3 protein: CASSYSGGNTEAFF. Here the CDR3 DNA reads TGTGCCAGCAGTTACTCAGGGGGAAACACTGAAGCTTTCTTT.

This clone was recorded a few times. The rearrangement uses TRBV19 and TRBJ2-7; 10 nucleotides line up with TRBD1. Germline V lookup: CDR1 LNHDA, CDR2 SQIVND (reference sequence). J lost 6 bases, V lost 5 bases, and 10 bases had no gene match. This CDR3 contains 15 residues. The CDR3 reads CASSRSGTGDSEQYF. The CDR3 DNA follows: TGTGCCAGTAGTCGATCCGGGACAGGGGATAGCGAGCAGTACTTC.

The CDR3 sequence is CASSKSSGPTRNEQFF. CDR3 sequence (DNA): TGTGCCAGCAGCAAGTCTAGCGGCCCAACCCGAAATGAGCAGTTCTTC. The chain recombines TRBV11-3 with TRBJ2-1; 7 bases are a match to TRBD2. Looked up from germline, CDR1 is SGHNT and CDR2 is YENEEA. Trimming took 5 bases from V and 7 from J; bases not matched to a gene: 14. The CDR3 is made up of 16 amino acids.

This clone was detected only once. CDR3 DNA sequence: TGCGCCAGCAGCCCGGGACAGTCCTCTGGAAACACCATATATTTT. Amino acid sequence: CASSPGQSSGNTIYF. The rearrangement uses TRBV5-1 and TRBJ1-3; 7 bases are shared with TRBD1. CDR3 length: 15 residues. Germline V CDR1 and CDR2: SGHRS, YFSETQ. The V gene end was trimmed by 4 bases and the J gene end by 0 bases; junction bases not matched to a gene: 4.

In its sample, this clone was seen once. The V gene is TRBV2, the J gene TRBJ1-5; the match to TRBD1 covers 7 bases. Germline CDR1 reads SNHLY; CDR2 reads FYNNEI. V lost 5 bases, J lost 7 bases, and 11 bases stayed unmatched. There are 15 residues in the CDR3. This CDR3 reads CASSRQGGGGQPQHF. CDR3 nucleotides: TGTGCCAGCAGTCGACAGGGTGGTGGCGGGCAGCCCCAGCATTTT.

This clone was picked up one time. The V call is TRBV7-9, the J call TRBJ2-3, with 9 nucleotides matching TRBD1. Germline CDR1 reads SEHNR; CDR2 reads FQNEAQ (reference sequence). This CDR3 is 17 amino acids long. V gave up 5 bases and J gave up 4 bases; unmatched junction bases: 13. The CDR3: CASSLLSGTGFADTQYF. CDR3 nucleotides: TGTGCCAGCAGCCTCTTGTCCGGGACAGGGTTCGCAGATACGCAGTATTTT.

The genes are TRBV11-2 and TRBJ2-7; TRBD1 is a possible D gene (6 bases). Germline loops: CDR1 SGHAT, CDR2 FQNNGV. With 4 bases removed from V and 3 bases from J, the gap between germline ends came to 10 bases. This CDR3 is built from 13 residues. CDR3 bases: TGTGCCAGCAGCTCTCGGGACAACTACGAGCAGTACTTC. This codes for CASSSRDNYEQYF.

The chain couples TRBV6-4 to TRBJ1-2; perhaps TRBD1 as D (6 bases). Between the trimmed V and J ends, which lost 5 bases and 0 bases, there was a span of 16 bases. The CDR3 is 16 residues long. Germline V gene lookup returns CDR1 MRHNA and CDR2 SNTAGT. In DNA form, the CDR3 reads TGTGCCAGCAGTCCGACAGGACAAGTCTCTAACTATGGCTACACCTTC. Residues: CASSPTGQVSNYGYTF.

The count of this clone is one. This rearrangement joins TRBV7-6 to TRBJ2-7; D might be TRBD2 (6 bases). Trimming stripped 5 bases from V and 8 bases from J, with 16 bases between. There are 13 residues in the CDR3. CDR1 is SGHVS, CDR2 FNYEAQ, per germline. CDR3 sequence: CASSQVGGVKQYF. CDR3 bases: TGTGCCAGCAGCCAGGTCGGAGGGGTAAAGCAGTACTTC.

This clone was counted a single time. CDR3 sequence reads: CASSEPFKREQFF. CDR3 DNA: TGTGCCAGCAGTGAACCCTTTAAGAGGGAGCAGTTCTTC. The chain uses TRBV6-4 and TRBJ2-1; D call uncertain. The CDR3 is made up of 13 amino acids. Trimming took off 3 bases at V and 10 bases at J, with 13 bases between the two ends. Germline V CDR1 and CDR2: MRHNA, SNTAGT.

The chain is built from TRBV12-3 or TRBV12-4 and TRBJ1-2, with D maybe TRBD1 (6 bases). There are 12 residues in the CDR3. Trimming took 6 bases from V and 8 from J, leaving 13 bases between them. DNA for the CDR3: TGTGCCAGCAGCAGGACAGCGGACGGCTACACCTTC. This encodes CASSRTADGYTF.

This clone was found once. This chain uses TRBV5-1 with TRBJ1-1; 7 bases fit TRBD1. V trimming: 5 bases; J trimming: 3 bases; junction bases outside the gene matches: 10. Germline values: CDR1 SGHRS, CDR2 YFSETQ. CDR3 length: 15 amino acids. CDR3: CASSRTDRRDTEAFF. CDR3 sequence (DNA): TGCGCCAGCAGTAGGACGGACAGGCGTGACACTGAAGCTTTCTTT.

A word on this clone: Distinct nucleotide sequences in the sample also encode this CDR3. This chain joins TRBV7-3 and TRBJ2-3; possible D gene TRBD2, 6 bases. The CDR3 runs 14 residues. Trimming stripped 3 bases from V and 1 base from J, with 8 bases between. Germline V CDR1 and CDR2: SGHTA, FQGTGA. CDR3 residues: CASSFGGGTDTQYF. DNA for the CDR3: TGTGCCAGCAGCTTTGGAGGGGGCACAGATACGCAGTATTTT.